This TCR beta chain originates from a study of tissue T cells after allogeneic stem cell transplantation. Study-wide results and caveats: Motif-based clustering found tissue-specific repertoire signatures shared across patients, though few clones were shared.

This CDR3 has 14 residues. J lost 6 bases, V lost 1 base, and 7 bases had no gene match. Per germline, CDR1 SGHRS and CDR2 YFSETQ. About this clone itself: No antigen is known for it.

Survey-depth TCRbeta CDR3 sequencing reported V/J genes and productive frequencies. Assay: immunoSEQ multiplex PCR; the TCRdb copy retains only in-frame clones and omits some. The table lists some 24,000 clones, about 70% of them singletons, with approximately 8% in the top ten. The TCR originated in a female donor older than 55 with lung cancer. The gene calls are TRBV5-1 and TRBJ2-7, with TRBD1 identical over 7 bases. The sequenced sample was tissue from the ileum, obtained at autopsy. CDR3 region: CASSLTGARGEQYF. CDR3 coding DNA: TGCGCCAGCAGCTTGACAGGGGCCCGAGGCGAGCAGTACTTC.